This T cell receptor (beta chain) was obtained from a study of blood T cell repertoires in COVID-19. Between the trimmed V and J ends, which lost 0 bases and 1 base, there was a span of 7 bases. CDR3 length equals 16 residues. CDR1 and CDR2 from the germline V gene are SGHNT and YENEEA. TCRdb keeps only in-frame clones here, not all; method: immunoSEQ multiplex PCR. Seen here are about 270,000 clones, 85% to 90% observed once, and the top ten hold approximately 4%. The rearrangement links TRBV11-3 to TRBJ2-6; no clear D. The sequencing sample was made of PBMCs or T cells enriched from blood (not recorded which). This receptor was identified in a woman in her twenties or thirties with acute COVID-19. DNA for the CDR3: TGTGCCAGCAGCTTAGATGGGCCTTCTGGGGCCAACGTCCTGACTTTC. It specifies CASSLDGPSGANVLTF.